A selection of T cell receptor beta chains follows, all from one sample in a study of T-cell reconstitution after alpha-beta-depleted transplantation in children. Via MiXCR, TCRdb re-called the PCR reads, giving one row per CDR3 protein. Of 780,000 or so distinct CDR3 sequences listed, 16% were seen once; the top ten hold approximately 5%. The material was PBMCs, mostly from graft donor cells, obtained 360 days after TCRalphabeta/CD19-depleted stem cell transplant. These receptors came from a male patient younger than 18 who had a stem cell transplant for acute lymphoblastic leukemia, so the T cells may come from the graft donor. CDR3s include the opening cysteine and the closing phenylalanine or tryptophan. Fields, in order: CDR3 DNA, CDR3 protein, V gene, clone size, D gene, J gene. The D gene is left open where the match is weak. Expanded clones are given a class, and other clones once, few, many or no size at all.

TGTGCCAGCAGTTTTCAGGGTCTCTACGAGCAGTACTTC | CASSFQGLYEQYF | TRBV12-3/TRBV12-4 | - | - | TRBJ2-7
TGTGCCAGCAGTTTAGGTCCCTCCTACGAGCAGTACTTC | CASSLGPSYEQYF | TRBV27 | many | - | TRBJ2-7
TGTGCCAGCAGCTTACCGGGACAGGGGTACCAAGAGACCCAGTACTTC | CASSLPGQGYQETQYF | TRBV21-1 | - | - | TRBJ2-5
TGTGCCAGCAGCTTCGACAGGGTACAGCCCCAGCATTTT | CASSFDRVQPQHF | TRBV5-5 | - | TRBD1 | TRBJ1-5
TGCAGTGCTACCTACAGGGGAAGCTCCTACGAGCAGTACTTC | CSATYRGSSYEQYF | TRBV20-1 | few | TRBD1 | TRBJ2-7
TGCAGTAGCTGGGGGCGGAGCTACAATGAGCAGTTCTTC | CSSWGRSYNEQFF | TRBV20-1 | - | - | TRBJ2-1
TGCGCCAGCAGGGGGGTAGCCAAAAACATTCAGTACTTC | CASRGVAKNIQYF | TRBV4-1 | many | - | TRBJ2-4
TGTGCCAGCAGTGAGGGCCGATTCTCTGGGGCCAACGTCCTGACTTTC | CASSEGRFSGANVLTF | TRBV2 | few | - | TRBJ2-6
TGTGCCAGCAGCTTAGGAAGTCTAGTAACCGCCTACGAGCAGTACTTC | CASSLGSLVTAYEQYF | TRBV7-6 | - | - | TRBJ2-7
TGTGCCAGCAGCCCCCTAGAGTGGTACCTCAATGAGCAGTTCTTC | CASSPLEWYLNEQFF | TRBV5-6 | - | - | TRBJ2-1
TGTGCCAGCAGTGTACGTAGCGGAGTCTTTTCCTACAATGAGCAGTTCTTC | CASSVRSGVFSYNEQFF | TRBV2 | - | - | TRBJ2-1
TGTGCCAGCAGTTTCTTAACAGCCCTCAGGTACGAGCAGTACTTC | CASSFLTALRYEQYF | TRBV27 | few | - | TRBJ2-7
TGTGCCAGCTCCCCCTCTGGCGGGACAGGGAACACCGGGGAGCTGTTTTTT | CASSPSGGTGNTGELFF | TRBV18 | - | TRBD1 | TRBJ2-2
TGTGCCAGCAGAGAATCTCCGGGACAGGATTTTAACACTGAAGCTTTCTTT | CASRESPGQDFNTEAFF | TRBV28 | few | TRBD1 | TRBJ1-1
TGTGCCAGCAGCTCCCGGGACTACGCCAAAAACATTCAGTACTTC | CASSSRDYAKNIQYF | TRBV7-9 | - | TRBD2 | TRBJ2-4
TGCAGCGTTGGACAGAGCGCAGCCTCACCCCTCCACTTT | CSVGQSAASPLHF | TRBV29-1 | - | - | TRBJ1-6
TGTGCCTGGGGCCCCCACGGGCGTGCGCAGTATTTT | CAWGPHGRAQYF | TRBV30 | - | - | TRBJ2-3
TGCAGCGTTGGCCCATCAGCGGAGGATCCGCCCCAGCATTTT | CSVGPSAEDPPQHF | TRBV29-1 | - | - | TRBJ1-5
TGTGCCAGCAGCTTAGTGGGCAGACCCCAAGAGACCCAGTACTTC | CASSLVGRPQETQYF | TRBV7-9 | - | - | TRBJ2-5
TGCGCCAGCAGCTTTTCCAGGGCTGACTACACCTTC | CASSFSRADYTF | TRBV5-1 | many | - | TRBJ1-2
TGTGCCAGCAGTTTACGGCAAAATCCCACCGGGGAGCTGTTTTTT | CASSLRQNPTGELFF | TRBV27 | - | - | TRBJ2-2
TGTGCCAGCAGCGTAGGAGGGGGGACTGAGCAGTTCTTC | CASSVGGGTEQFF | TRBV9 | few | - | TRBJ2-1
TGCGCCAGCAGCCAGCCCGGGGCAGTCCTCTCCTACGAGCAGTACTTC | CASSQPGAVLSYEQYF | TRBV4-1 | - | - | TRBJ2-7